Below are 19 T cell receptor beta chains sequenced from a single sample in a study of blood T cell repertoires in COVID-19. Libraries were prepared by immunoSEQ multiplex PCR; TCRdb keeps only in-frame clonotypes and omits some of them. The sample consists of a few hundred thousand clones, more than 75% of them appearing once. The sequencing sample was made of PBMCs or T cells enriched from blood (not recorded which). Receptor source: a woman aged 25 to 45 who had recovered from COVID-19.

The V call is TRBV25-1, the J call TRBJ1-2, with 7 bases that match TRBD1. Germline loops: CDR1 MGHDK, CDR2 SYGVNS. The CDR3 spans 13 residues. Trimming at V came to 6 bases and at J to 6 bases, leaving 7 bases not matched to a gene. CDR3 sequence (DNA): TGTGCCAGCAGAACAACAGGGGCGGATGGCTACACCTTC. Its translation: CASRTTGADGYTF.

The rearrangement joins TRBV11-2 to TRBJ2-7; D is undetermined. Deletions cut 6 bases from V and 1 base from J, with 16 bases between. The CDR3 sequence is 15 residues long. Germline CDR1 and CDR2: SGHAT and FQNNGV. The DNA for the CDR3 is TGTGCCAGCAGGAAAGGTGGGCAGCAGTCCTACGAGCAGTACTTC. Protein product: CASRKGGQQSYEQYF.

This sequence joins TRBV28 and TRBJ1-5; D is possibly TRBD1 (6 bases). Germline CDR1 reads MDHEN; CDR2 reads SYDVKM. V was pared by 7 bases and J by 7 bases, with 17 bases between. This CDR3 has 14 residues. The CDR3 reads CASKGTQWAQPQHF. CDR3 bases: TGTGCCAGCAAAGGGACACAATGGGCCCAGCCCCAGCATTTT.

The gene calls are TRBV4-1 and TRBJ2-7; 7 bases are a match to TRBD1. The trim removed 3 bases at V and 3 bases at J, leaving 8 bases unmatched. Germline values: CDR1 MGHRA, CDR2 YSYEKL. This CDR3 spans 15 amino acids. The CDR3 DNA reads TGCGCCAGCAGCCAGGGGGACAGTGCTAGCTACGAGCAGTACTTC. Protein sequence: CASSQGDSASYEQYF.

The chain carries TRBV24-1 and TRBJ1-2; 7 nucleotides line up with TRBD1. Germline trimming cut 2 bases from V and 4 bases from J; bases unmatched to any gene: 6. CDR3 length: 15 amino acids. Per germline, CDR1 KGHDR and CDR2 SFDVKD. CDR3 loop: CATSDSWGQFYGYTF. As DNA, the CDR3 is TGTGCCACCAGTGATTCATGGGGACAGTTCTATGGCTACACCTTC.

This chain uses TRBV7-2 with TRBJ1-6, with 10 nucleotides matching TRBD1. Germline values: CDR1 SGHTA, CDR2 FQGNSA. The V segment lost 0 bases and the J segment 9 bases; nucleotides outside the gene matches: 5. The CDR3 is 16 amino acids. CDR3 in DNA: TGTGCCAGCAGCTTAGCGCTTCGGGACAGGGGTTCACCCCTCCACTTT. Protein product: CASSLALRDRGSPLHF.

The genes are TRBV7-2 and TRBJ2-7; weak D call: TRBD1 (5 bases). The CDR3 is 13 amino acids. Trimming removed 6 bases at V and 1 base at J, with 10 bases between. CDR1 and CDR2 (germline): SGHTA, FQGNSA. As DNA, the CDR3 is TGTGCCAGCAGGGACACCCGATCCTACGAGCAGTACTTC. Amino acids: CASRDTRSYEQYF.

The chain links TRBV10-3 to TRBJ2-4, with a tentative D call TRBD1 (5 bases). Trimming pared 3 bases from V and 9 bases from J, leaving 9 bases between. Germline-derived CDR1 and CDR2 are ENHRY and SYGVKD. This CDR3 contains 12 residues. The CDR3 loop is CAISDRRGIQYF. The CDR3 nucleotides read TGTGCCATCAGTGATCGAAGGGGCATTCAGTACTTC.

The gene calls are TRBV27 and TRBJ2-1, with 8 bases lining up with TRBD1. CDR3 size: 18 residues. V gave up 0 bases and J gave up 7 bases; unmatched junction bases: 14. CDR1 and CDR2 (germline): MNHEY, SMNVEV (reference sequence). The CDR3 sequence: CASSLSRPGTGGINEQFF. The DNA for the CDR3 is TGTGCCAGCAGTTTATCGAGGCCGGGGACAGGCGGAATAAATGAGCAGTTCTTC.

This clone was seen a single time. CDR3 loop: CASSVVLPDRVIPAGYTF. The DNA for the CDR3 is TGTGCCAGCAGCGTAGTTCTCCCGGACAGGGTTATTCCGGCGGGCTACACCTTC. The V gene is TRBV9, the J gene TRBJ1-2, with 8 bases that match TRBD1. The CDR3 length is 18 residues. Germline CDR1 and CDR2: SGDLS and YYNGEE. V lost 0 bases, J lost 8 bases, and 18 bases stayed unmatched. Filled out from reference TRBV9 and TRBJ1-2, the complete variable domain reads DSGVTQTPKHLITATGQRVTLRCSPRSGDLSVYWYQQSLDQGLQFLIQYYNGEERAKGNILERFSAQQFPDLHSELNLSSLELGDSALYFCASSVVLPDRVIPAGYTFGSGTRLTVV.

This CDR3 is CATGSGVGGYTF. As DNA, the CDR3 is TGTGCCACCGGATCAGGGGTGGGCGGCTACACCTTC. The rearrangement joins TRBV24-1 to TRBJ1-2, with D possibly being TRBD1 (6 bases). This CDR3 spans 12 amino acids. With 9 bases removed from V and 8 bases from J, the gap between germline ends came to 15 bases. Germline V gene sequence: CDR1 KGHDR, CDR2 SFDVKD.

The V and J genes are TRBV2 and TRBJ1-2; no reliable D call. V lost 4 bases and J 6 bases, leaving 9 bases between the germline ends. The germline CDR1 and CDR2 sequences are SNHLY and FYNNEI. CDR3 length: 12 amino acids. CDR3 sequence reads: CASSGGLNGYTF. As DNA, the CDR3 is TGTGCCAGCAGTGGAGGCTTGAATGGCTACACCTTC.

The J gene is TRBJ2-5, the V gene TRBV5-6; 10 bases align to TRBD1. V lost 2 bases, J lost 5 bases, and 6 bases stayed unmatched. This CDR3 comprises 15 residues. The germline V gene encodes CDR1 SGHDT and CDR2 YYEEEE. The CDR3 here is CASSLTGQGSETQYF. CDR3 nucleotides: TGTGCCAGCAGCTTAACGGGACAGGGGTCGGAGACCCAGTACTTC.

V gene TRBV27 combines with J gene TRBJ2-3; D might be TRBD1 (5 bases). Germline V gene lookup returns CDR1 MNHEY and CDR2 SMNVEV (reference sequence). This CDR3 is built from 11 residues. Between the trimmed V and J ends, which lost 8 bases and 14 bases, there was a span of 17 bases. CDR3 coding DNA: TGTGCCAGCGGAACAGGCTATGTCGCGTATTTT. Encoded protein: CASGTGYVAYF.

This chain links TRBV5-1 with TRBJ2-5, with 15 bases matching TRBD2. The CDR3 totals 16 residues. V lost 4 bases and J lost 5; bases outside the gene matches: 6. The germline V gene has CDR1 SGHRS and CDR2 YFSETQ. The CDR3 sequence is CASSRLGTSGGETQYF. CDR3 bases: TGCGCCAGCAGCCGATTAGGGACTAGCGGGGGGGAGACCCAGTACTTC.

The CDR3 here is CASSEFYSGNTIYF. CDR3 DNA sequence: TGTGCCAGCAGTGAATTTTACTCTGGAAACACCATATATTTT. This chain connects TRBV6-1 to TRBJ1-3; D unclear. Germline values: CDR1 MNHNS, CDR2 SASEGT. The CDR3 covers 14 residues. The V end lost 2 bases, the J end lost 0 bases, and 5 bases lay between the germline ends.

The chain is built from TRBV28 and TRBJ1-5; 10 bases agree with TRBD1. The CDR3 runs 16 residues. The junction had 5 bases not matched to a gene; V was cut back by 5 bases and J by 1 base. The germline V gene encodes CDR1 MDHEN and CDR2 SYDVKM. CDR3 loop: CASSPPGQGSNQPQHF. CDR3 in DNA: TGTGCCAGCAGTCCCCCGGGACAGGGGAGCAATCAGCCCCAGCATTTT.

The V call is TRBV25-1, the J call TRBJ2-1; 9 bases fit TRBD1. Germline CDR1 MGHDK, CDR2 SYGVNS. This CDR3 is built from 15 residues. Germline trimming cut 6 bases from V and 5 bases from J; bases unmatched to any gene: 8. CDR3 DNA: TGTGCCAGCAGCGGACAGGGGTCGGGGAACAATGAGCAGTTCTTC. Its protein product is CASSGQGSGNNEQFF.

The CDR3 reads CASSSDLQGYEQYF. The CDR3 DNA follows: TGTGCCAGCAGTTCGGACCTACAGGGATACGAGCAGTACTTC. The chain carries TRBV6-5 and TRBJ2-7; possibly TRBD1 for D (6 bases). The V gene lost 4 bases and the J gene lost 4 bases, with 14 bases spanning the gap. The CDR3 spans 14 residues. Germline CDR1 MNHEY, CDR2 SVGAGI.